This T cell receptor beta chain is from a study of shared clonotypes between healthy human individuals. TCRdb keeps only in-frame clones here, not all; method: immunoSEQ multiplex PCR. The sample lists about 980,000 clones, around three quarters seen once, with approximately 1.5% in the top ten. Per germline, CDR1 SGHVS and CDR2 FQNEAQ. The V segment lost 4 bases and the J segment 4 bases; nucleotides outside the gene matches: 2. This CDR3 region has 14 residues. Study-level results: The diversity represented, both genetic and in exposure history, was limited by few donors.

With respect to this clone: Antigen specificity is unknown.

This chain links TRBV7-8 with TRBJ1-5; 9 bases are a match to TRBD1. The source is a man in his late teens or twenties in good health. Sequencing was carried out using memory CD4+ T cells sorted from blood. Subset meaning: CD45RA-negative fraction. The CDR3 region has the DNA TGTGCCAGCAGCTCCGGGACAGGGAATCAGCCCCAGCATTTT. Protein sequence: CASSSGTGNQPQHF.